The 20 T cell receptor beta chains below come from one sample, sequenced in a study of blood T cell repertoires in COVID-19. This table comes from immunoSEQ multiplex PCR, and its TCRdb copy is limited to in-frame clones, with some not included. The repertoire has under 300,000 clones, roughly 89% of them found once; the top ten carry 1.7%. The sample was PBMCs or T cells enriched from blood (not recorded which). These receptors originate from a woman between 35 and 50 years old who had recovered from COVID-19.

This clone was seen just once. J is TRBJ1-2 and V is TRBV11-2, with D perhaps matching TRBD1 (5 bases). The germline V gene has CDR1 SGHAT and CDR2 FQNNGV. Between the trimmed V and J ends, which lost 5 bases and 3 bases, there was a span of 16 bases. CDR3 length: 15 residues. The CDR3 spells CASSPRVWGDYGYTF. DNA of the CDR3: TGTGCCAGCAGCCCTCGGGTTTGGGGGGACTATGGCTACACCTTC.

The chain combines TRBV6-2 or TRBV6-3 with TRBJ2-7; the match to TRBD2 covers 9 bases. J lost 4 bases, V lost 5 bases, and 3 bases had no gene match. This CDR3 spans 13 amino acids. CDR1 MNHEY and CDR2 SVGEGT come from the germline V gene. This chain's CDR3 is CASSGTSRYEQYF. DNA of the CDR3: TGTGCCAGCAGTGGGACTAGCCGGTACGAGCAGTACTTC.

This clone was seen only once. This sequence joins TRBV4-2 and TRBJ1-5; a weak D match, TRBD1 (5 bases). CDR1 LGHNA and CDR2 YNFKEQ come from the germline V gene. V was clipped by 1 base and J by 3 bases, with 10 bases between them. This CDR3 has 15 amino acids. CDR3 region: CASSQGQSVNQPQHF. The DNA of the CDR3 is TGTGCCAGCAGCCAAGGACAGTCCGTCAATCAGCCCCAGCATTTT.

This clone is a singleton in its sample. Here the CDR3 reads CASSLAAQAGGYGYTF. CDR3 DNA sequence: TGTGCCAGCAGCTTAGCGGCGCAGGCCGGTGGCTATGGCTACACCTTC. The chain is built from TRBV7-8 and TRBJ1-2; D is undetermined. This CDR3 has 16 amino acids. CDR1 and CDR2 from the germline V gene are SGHVS and FQNEAQ. Trimming pared 0 bases from V and 4 bases from J, leaving 15 bases between.

This chain joins TRBV5-1 and TRBJ1-2, with D possibly being TRBD1 (5 bases). CDR1 SGHRS and CDR2 YFSETQ come from the germline V gene. The CDR3 sequence is 13 residues long. Trimming left V 2 bases short and J 7 bases short, with 12 bases between. CDR3 DNA sequence: TGCGCCAGCAGCTTCCAGGACACATCTGGCTACACCTTC. Amino acids: CASSFQDTSGYTF.

The chain joins TRBV9 to TRBJ1-1; the D gene is possibly TRBD1 (5 bases). V gave up 4 bases and J gave up 0 bases, with 10 bases separating them. Germline values: CDR1 SGDLS, CDR2 YYNGEE. This CDR3 has 14 residues. Written as DNA, the CDR3 is TGTGCCAGCAGCCAGACAGAGCTGAACACTGAAGCTTTCTTT. Its protein is CASSQTELNTEAFF.

This sequence joins TRBV5-1 and TRBJ2-2, with TRBD2 matching 7 bases. V was pared by 0 bases and J by 3 bases, with 5 bases of the junction left unmatched. This CDR3 has 16 amino acids. Germline V gene lookup returns CDR1 SGHRS and CDR2 YFSETQ. CDR3 residues: CASSLAVTSDTGELFF. As DNA, the CDR3 is TGCGCCAGCAGCTTGGCCGTTACTAGCGACACCGGGGAGCTGTTTTTT.

The V gene is TRBV7-9, the J gene TRBJ1-6, with TRBD1 as a possible D gene (6 bases). The CDR3 length is 15 residues. V dropped 3 bases and J dropped 7 bases, with 13 bases sitting between them. CDR1 and CDR2 (germline): SEHNR, FQNEAQ (reference sequence). The DNA for the CDR3 is TGTGCCAGCAGCTTGACAGGCTGGGGGAATTCACCCCTCCACTTT. This translates into CASSLTGWGNSPLHF.

This sequence joins TRBV18 and TRBJ1-1; the D gene is possibly TRBD1 (6 bases). In germline, CDR1 is KGHSH, CDR2 LQKENI. The CDR3 loop spans 14 amino acids. Between the trimmed V and J ends, which lost 2 bases and 4 bases, there was a span of 11 bases. The CDR3, as DNA: TGTGCCAGCTCACCAGCCCCAGGGGTCACTGAAGCTTTCTTT. This encodes CASSPAPGVTEAFF.

V is TRBV5-1 and J is TRBJ1-6; 7 bases line up with TRBD1. This CDR3 region has 15 residues. From germline, CDR1 is SGHRS and CDR2 YFSETQ. The J segment lost 7 bases and the V segment lost 4 bases, leaving 8 bases of the junction unmatched. The CDR3 nucleotides read TGCGCCAGCAGCGAAAGACAGGGAAACAATTCACCCCTCCACTTT. Its translation is CASSERQGNNSPLHF. Drawing the rest from reference TRBV5-1 and TRBJ1-6, the complete variable domain is KAGVTQTPRYLIKTRGQQVTLSCSPISGHRSVSWYQQTPGQGLQFLFEYFSETQRNKGNFPGRFSGRQFSNSRSEMNVSTLELGDSALYLCASSERQGNNSPLHFGNGTRLTVT.

The chain employs TRBV19 and TRBJ2-7; unclear D gene. Per germline, CDR1 LNHDA and CDR2 SQIVND (reference sequence). This CDR3 is built from 16 residues. The V end was cut by 0 bases, the J end by 2 bases, with 14 bases between. This CDR3 is CASSIDRRSKTYEQYF. The CDR3 DNA sequence: TGTGCCAGTAGTATAGATCGGAGATCCAAAACCTACGAGCAGTACTTC. The whole variable domain, filled in from reference TRBV19 and TRBJ2-7, reads DGGITQSPKYLFRKEGQNVTLSCEQNLNHDAMYWYRQDPGQGLRLIYYSQIVNDFQKGDIAEGYSVSREKKESFPLTVTSAQKNPTAFYLCASSIDRRSKTYEQYFGPGTRLTVT.

This clone was counted only a few times. This sequence joins TRBV5-8 and TRBJ2-7; 7 bases are a match to TRBD1. This CDR3 comprises 12 residues. J was trimmed by 3 bases and V by 5 bases; bases with no gene match: 2. Per germline, CDR1 SGHTS and CDR2 YDEGEE. The CDR3 nucleotides are TGTGCCAGCAGTTGGGACAGCTACGAGCAGTACTTC. It is translated as CASSWDSYEQYF.

V and J are TRBV19 and TRBJ2-1, with D possibly TRBD2 on 6 matching bases. This CDR3 comprises 14 residues. V was shortened by 7 bases and J by 6 bases, with 16 bases between the two germline ends. Germline V CDR1 and CDR2: LNHDA, SQIVND (reference sequence). The CDR3 sequence is CASKEGRDLNEQFF. CDR3 DNA: TGTGCCAGTAAGGAGGGTAGAGACCTCAATGAGCAGTTCTTC.

Comments on this clone: The sample has other DNA sequences that encode this CDR3 too. The chain joins TRBV9 to TRBJ1-1; a weak D match, TRBD1 (5 bases). CDR3 length: 15 residues. Looked up from germline, CDR1 is SGDLS and CDR2 is YYNGEE. Trimming left V 0 bases short and J 0 bases short, with 9 bases between. The CDR3 bases are TGTGCCAGCAGCGTAGGTGACAGAATGAACACTGAAGCTTTCTTT. It specifies CASSVGDRMNTEAFF.

This chain links TRBV3-1 (or the pseudogene TRBV3-2) with TRBJ2-7, with TRBD2 matching 7 bases. With 11 bases clipped from V and 3 bases from J, the junction kept 10 bases outside the gene matches. There are 13 residues in the CDR3. Germline V gene lookup returns CDR1 LGHDT and CDR2 YNNKEL (reference sequence). The CDR3 sequence: CAAAWGGSYEQYF. CDR3 nucleotides: TGTGCCGCCGCGTGGGGCGGGAGCTACGAGCAGTACTTC.

The chain has TRBV7-8 and TRBJ1-2; tentative D call: TRBD1 (6 bases). Germline-derived CDR1 and CDR2 are SGHVS and FQNEAQ. The CDR3 has 13 amino acids. Trimming cost V 2 bases and J 8 bases, with 12 bases left between them. The DNA of the CDR3 is TGTGCCAGCAGCTTAATTGGGGGACAAGGCTACACCTTC. Its translation: CASSLIGGQGYTF.

This rearrangement joins TRBV6-5 to TRBJ1-2, with TRBD1 identical over 12 bases. This CDR3 has 14 amino acids. The trim removed 6 bases at V and 8 bases at J, leaving 7 bases unmatched. Germline CDR1 is MNHEY and CDR2 is SVGAGI. The CDR3 DNA reads TGTGCCAGCAGGGGGACAGGGGGCGCAGAGGGCTACACCTTC. This gives the protein CASRGTGGAEGYTF.

V and J are TRBV19 and TRBJ1-6; maybe TRBD1 (5 bases). This CDR3 has 15 amino acids. The V end lost 6 bases, the J end lost 9 bases, and 18 bases lay between the germline ends. Germline loops: CDR1 LNHDA, CDR2 SQIVND (reference sequence). CDR3 protein: CASSAKLTEPSPLHF. CDR3 nucleotide sequence: TGTGCCAGTAGCGCTAAATTGACAGAGCCTTCACCCCTCCACTTT.

The chain joins TRBV7-9 to TRBJ1-1; 7 nucleotides agree with TRBD1. CDR1 and CDR2 from the germline V gene are SEHNR and FQNEAQ (reference sequence). J was trimmed by 6 bases and V by 4 bases; bases with no gene match: 8. This CDR3 contains 14 residues. CDR3 residues: CASSYGGGAAEAFF. DNA of the CDR3: TGTGCCAGCAGCTACGGAGGGGGCGCGGCTGAAGCTTTCTTT.

This chain connects TRBV10-2 to TRBJ2-1; 11 bases map to TRBD2. Germline V CDR1 and CDR2: WSHSY, SAAADI. This CDR3 has 17 amino acids. V lost 8 bases, J lost 5 bases, and 14 bases stayed unmatched. CDR3 residues: CASDESARLAGHNEQFF. The CDR3, as DNA: TGCGCCAGCGATGAGTCGGCCCGACTAGCGGGGCACAATGAGCAGTTCTTC.